These 25 T cell receptor beta chains share one sample of origin, sequenced in a study of blood T cells in healthy people across ages. Alongside a J-beta primer mix, a sample-barcoded 5' primer served in a second PCR lasting about 7 to 12 cycles. In TCRdb, the 5' RACE reads were re-called with MiXCR into one record per CDR3 protein. The sample includes fewer than 900,000 distinct CDR3 sequences, around 40% of them seen just once. Input material: blood. Source of these receptors: a woman aged 60-75 years in good health.

This clonotype was counted a few times. The rearrangement joins TRBV29-1 to TRBJ2-2; no firm D call. CDR1 is SQVTM and CDR2 is ANQGSEA in the germline V gene. The V end lost 3 bases, the J end lost 1 base, and 9 bases lay between the germline ends. The CDR3 is 14 residues long. For the CDR3, the DNA is TGCAGCGTTGAGGTTTTCGGGAACACCGGGGAGCTGTTTTTT. Translation: CSVEVFGNTGELFF.

The sample holds a few counts of this clonotype. V and J are TRBV28 and TRBJ1-1; D call uncertain. The length of the CDR3 is 11 residues. Trimming stripped 7 bases from V and 2 bases from J, with 5 bases between. CDR1 is MDHEN and CDR2 is SYDVKM in the germline V gene. The CDR3 sequence: CASIINTEAFF. CDR3 nucleotides: TGTGCCAGCATTATAAACACTGAAGCTTTCTTT.

The chain carries TRBV12-3 or TRBV12-4 and TRBJ1-5; TRBD1 might be the D (6 bases). This CDR3 has 14 residues. V was trimmed by 2 bases and J by 5 bases, leaving 10 bases between them. CDR3 sequence (DNA): TGTGCCAGCAGTTTATGGGGGGCAGATCAGCCCCAGCATTTT. This translates into CASSLWGADQPQHF.

In its sample, this clonotype was seen a few times. V is TRBV9 and J is TRBJ2-3, with a tentative D call TRBD1 (5 bases). Between the trimmed V and J ends, which lost 6 bases and 0 bases, there was a span of 17 bases. CDR1 SGDLS and CDR2 YYNGEE come from the germline V gene. This CDR3 is 16 amino acids long. The CDR3 sequence: CASTIGARDSTDTQYF. The CDR3 DNA reads as TGTGCCAGCACCATAGGGGCCAGGGATAGCACAGATACGCAGTATTTT.

This clonotype was seen more than once but under ten times. V gene TRBV7-6 combines with J gene TRBJ2-7, with 8 bases fitting TRBD2. J was trimmed by 0 bases and V by 4 bases; bases with no gene match: 17. The CDR3 has 19 residues. The germline V gene encodes CDR1 SGHVS and CDR2 FNYEAQ. As DNA, the CDR3 is TGTGCCAGCAGCTCCCCCCGGGAGGGTAGCGGTCCGAGCTCCTACGAGCAGTACTTC. Its protein is CASSSPREGSGPSSYEQYF.

This clonotype was counted at least ten times. The chain has TRBV4-1 and TRBJ2-3; TRBD2 aligns across 8 bases. Germline CDR1 and CDR2: MGHRA and YSYEKL. The CDR3 has 16 residues. V dropped 0 bases and J dropped 4; count of bases not matched to a gene: 6. In DNA, the CDR3 is TGCGCCAGCAGCCAAGAAGACGGGGGGGTTGCAGATACGCAGTATTTT. It translates to CASSQEDGGVADTQYF.

J is TRBJ2-6 and V is TRBV21-1; the D call in the table, TRBD1, was not verified against the DNA. TRBV21-1 is described as a pseudogene. The CDR3 runs 17 residues. Here the CDR3 DNA reads TGTGCCAGGACCCCGGGACAGGGGGCATCAGGGGCCAACGTCCTGACTTTC. Its protein product is CARTPGQGASGANVLTF.

This chain uses TRBV18 with TRBJ1-5; D possibly corresponds to TRBD1 (5 bases). Trimming pared 3 bases from V and 2 bases from J, leaving 20 bases between. CDR3 length: 18 residues. CDR1 is KGHSH and CDR2 is LQKENI in the germline V gene. CDR3 DNA: TGTGCCAGCTCACCTTCCGGGGGGTTGGTCCGGGGCAATCAGCCCCAGCATTTT. It codes for CASSPSGGLVRGNQPQHF.

This clonotype was counted at least ten times. The V and J genes are TRBV3-1 and TRBJ2-7; 7 positions agree with TRBD1. The length of the CDR3 is 14 residues. V was pared by 5 bases and J by 2 bases, with 6 bases of the junction left unmatched. The germline CDR1 and CDR2 sequences are LGHDT and YNNKEL (reference sequence). CDR3: CASSFRQGPYEQYF. The CDR3 DNA is TGTGCCAGCAGCTTTCGACAGGGCCCCTACGAGCAGTACTTC.

V and J are TRBV27 and TRBJ1-2; the D is unclear. V lost 9 bases to trimming and J lost 0 bases, with 20 bases between them. The CDR3 contains 16 residues. From germline, CDR1 is MNHEY and CDR2 SMNVEV (reference sequence). CDR3 residues: CARAFSRTEANYGYTF. Written as DNA, the CDR3 is TGTGCCAGGGCCTTCTCTAGGACGGAAGCTAACTATGGCTACACCTTC.

Only a few counts were recorded for this clonotype. The rearrangement joins TRBV29-1 to TRBJ2-7; 7 bases line up with TRBD2. The germline CDR1 and CDR2 sequences are SQVTM and ANQGSEA. This CDR3 comprises 13 residues. V lost 6 bases to trimming and J lost 4 bases; unmatched junction nucleotides: 9. CDR3 sequence reads: CSVTPSGTYEQYF. DNA of the CDR3: TGCAGCGTGACCCCTAGCGGAACGTACGAGCAGTACTTC.

This chain connects TRBV7-9 to TRBJ2-7, with 10 bases fitting TRBD2. From germline, CDR1 is SEHNR and CDR2 FQNEAQ (reference sequence). Trimming took 5 bases from V and 6 from J; bases not matched to a gene: 16. This CDR3 has 17 residues. CDR3 DNA sequence: TGTGCCAGCAGCGATCCGGGGGCTAGCGGGAGTACAGCCGAGCAGTACTTC. Its translation: CASSDPGASGSTAEQYF.

The chain recombines TRBV6-2 or TRBV6-3 with TRBJ2-5; D unclear. CDR1 is MNHEY, CDR2 SVGEGT, per germline. The CDR3 contains 14 residues. The V gene lost 4 bases and the J gene lost 4 bases, with 13 bases spanning the gap. The CDR3 region has the DNA TGTGCCAGCAGTTCCCCTTTGGGTGGAGAGACCCAGTACTTC. Protein product: CASSSPLGGETQYF.

This clonotype has at least ten counts. V is TRBV12-3 or TRBV12-4 and J is TRBJ2-3; TRBD2 agrees at 12 bases. The CDR3 runs to 15 residues. After removal of 3 bases from V and 6 bases from J, the junction contained 4 bases not matched to a gene. The CDR3 loop is CASSLRLAGGDTQYF. The CDR3 DNA reads as TGTGCCAGCAGTTTGAGGCTAGCGGGAGGGGATACGCAGTATTTT.

This clonotype is a singleton in its sample. This rearrangement joins TRBV20-1 to TRBJ1-5; D remains ambiguous. This CDR3 region has 12 residues. Germline V lookup: CDR1 DFQATT, CDR2 SNEGSKA (reference sequence). Trimming took 6 bases from V and 8 from J, leaving 14 bases between them. The CDR3 DNA reads TGCAGTGCGAGTAGACCGGGCGAGCCCCAGCATTTT. This translates into CSASRPGEPQHF.

This clonotype has only a few counts. The chain joins TRBV5-1 to TRBJ2-3; D might be TRBD1 (5 bases). V lost 2 bases to trimming and J lost 2 bases, with 15 bases between them. Germline CDR1 and CDR2: SGHRS and YFSETQ. This CDR3 spans 16 amino acids. The CDR3 here is CASSLGAHGFTDTQYF. For the CDR3, the DNA is TGCGCCAGCAGCTTAGGGGCACACGGGTTCACAGATACGCAGTATTTT.

Only one count was recorded for this clonotype. One base away lies a much larger clone, so this may be a sequencing read error. This chain joins TRBV7-2 and TRBJ2-3; 7 bases line up with TRBD2. Germline-derived CDR1 and CDR2 are SGHTA and FQGNSA. The CDR3 consists of 13 residues. J lost 2 bases, V lost 4 bases, and 0 bases had no gene match. CDR3 nucleotides: TGTGCCAGCAGCTGGGACTACACAGATACGCAGTATTTT. This sequence encodes CASSWDYTDTQYF.

The chain joins TRBV7-9 to TRBJ1-1; 9 positions match TRBD1. The CDR3 has 16 amino acids. V gave up 5 bases and J gave up 6 bases; unmatched junction bases: 13. Germline V lookup: CDR1 SEHNR, CDR2 FQNEAQ (reference sequence). The CDR3 loop reads CASSSPGQGGLAEAFF. CDR3 bases: TGTGCCAGCAGCAGCCCGGGACAGGGAGGTCTGGCTGAAGCTTTCTTT.

The chain has TRBV9 and TRBJ2-1; 14 bases agree with TRBD2. CDR1 and CDR2 from the germline V gene are SGDLS and YYNGEE. Trimming cost V 3 bases and J 7 bases; bases outside gene matches: 6. The CDR3 is 16 amino acids. The CDR3 loop reads CASSGTGTSGSNEQFF. CDR3 nucleotide sequence: TGTGCCAGCAGCGGGACCGGGACTAGCGGGAGTAATGAGCAGTTCTTC.

The chain couples TRBV6-2 or TRBV6-3 to TRBJ2-3, with 7 bases aligning to TRBD2. The CDR3 has 18 residues. The junction had 12 bases not matched to a gene; V was cut back by 1 base and J by 2 bases. Germline V gene sequence: CDR1 MNHEY, CDR2 SVGEGT. CDR3 region: CASSYFPPLADSTDTQYF. The DNA for the CDR3 is TGTGCCAGCAGTTACTTTCCCCCCCTAGCGGACTCCACAGATACGCAGTATTTT.

Points on this clonotype: A read error is possible here, since a much larger clone lies one base away. The CDR3 DNA reads TGCAGCGTGGTCGGGCTAGCTGAAACCTCCTACAATGAGCAGTACTTC. As protein: CSVVGLAETSYNEQYF. This sequence joins TRBV29-1 and TRBJ2-1; tentatively, D is TRBD2 (5 bases). Gene TRBJ2-7 matches the end of the DNA better, so the J call may be wrong. The CDR3 is 16 amino acids. CDR1 is SQVTM and CDR2 is ANQGSEA in the germline V gene.

This clonotype was observed a handful of times. This chain connects TRBV5-1 to TRBJ2-5; unclear D gene. This CDR3 is built from 14 residues. The V end was cut by 0 bases, the J end by 4 bases, with 10 bases between. Germline V gene data show CDR1 as SGHRS and CDR2 as YFSETQ. The DNA for the CDR3 is TGCGCCAGCAGCTTGGCCGGGTCGAGAGAGACCCAGTACTTC. The encoded protein is CASSLAGSRETQYF.

This clonotype was counted at least ten times. The chain has TRBV20-1 and TRBJ2-1, with 7 bases fitting TRBD2. Trimming took 4 bases from V and 3 from J; bases not matched to a gene: 6. This CDR3 is 14 amino acids long. From germline, CDR1 is DFQATT and CDR2 SNEGSKA (reference sequence). The CDR3 coding sequence is TGCAGTGCTAAGCGGGGAGGGTTCTACAATGAGCAGTTCTTC. It is translated as CSAKRGGFYNEQFF.

The V call is TRBV5-1, the J call TRBJ2-7; 9 bases map to TRBD1. The CDR3 runs to 15 residues. Germline V gene lookup returns CDR1 SGHRS and CDR2 YFSETQ. The trim removed 1 base at V and 4 bases at J, leaving 6 bases unmatched. The CDR3, as DNA: TGCGCCAGCAGCTTGACGGGGACAGGGTTTTACGAGCAGTACTTC. As protein: CASSLTGTGFYEQYF.

This clonotype was counted between two and nine times. The chain uses TRBV11-3 and TRBJ2-5; D unclear. Germline V gene lookup returns CDR1 SGHNT and CDR2 YENEEA. The ends were cut back, 2 bases at V and 3 bases at J, with 7 bases in the middle. CDR3 size: 13 residues. CDR3 coding DNA: TGTGCCAGCAGCTTACACGGAGAAGAGACCCAGTACTTC. This codes for CASSLHGEETQYF.